Given below is one TCR beta chain in context. The data were taken from a study of blood T cell repertoires in COVID-19. Across the study: T cells, B-cell-depleted T cells, or PBMCs provided the cDNA or gDNA that served as material.

Trimming removed 4 bases from V and 7 bases from J; junction bases left unmatched: 8. The CDR3 consists of 14 residues. Germline V gene data show CDR1 as SGHTA and CDR2 as FQGNSA. TCRdb keeps only in-frame clones here, not all; method: immunoSEQ multiplex PCR. The sample has around 270,000 clones, about 85% seen once. The sample consisted of peripheral blood. The clonotype comes from a man between 60 and 75 years old who had recovered from COVID-19. The rearrangement uses TRBV7-2 and TRBJ1-2; TRBD1 agrees at 8 bases. This chain's CDR3 is CASSSRTGLGGYTF. In nucleotides, the CDR3 is TGTGCCAGCAGCTCTCGGACAGGGCTTGGTGGCTACACCTTC. Looking up the rest from reference TRBV7-2 and TRBJ1-2 gives the full variable domain: GAGVSQSPSNKVTEKGKDVELRCDPISGHTALYWYRQSLGQGLEFLIYFQGNSAPDKSGLPSDRFSAERTGGSVSTLTIQRTQQEDSAVYLCASSSRTGLGGYTFGSGTRLTVV.